This TCR beta chain is from a study of T cell repertoires in cytomegalovirus infection. Study context: Public TCR beta signature analysis indicated the presence of both CMV infection and matching HLA type.

TCRdb reprocessed the reads with MiXCR, giving one entry per CDR3 protein. The sample yields around 310,000 distinct CDR3 sequences, 15% to 20% seen once. CDR1 and CDR2 (germline): SGHTA, FQGNSA. The CDR3 length is 16 residues. Trimming shortened V by 1 base and J by 0 bases, and 12 bases separated the two germline ends. On this clonotype itself: Its antigen is unidentified.

Study conclusions and caveats: Of the TCR beta families, the public ones yielded a cumulative frequency that identified carriers of CMV plus the relevant HLA.

V gene TRBV7-2 combines with J gene TRBJ1-1; D is undetermined. Sequences were obtained from PBMCs. The sequence came from a human donor in good health (CMV status not recorded). Some clones in this sample may be carry-over from other donors' samples. This chain's CDR3 is CASSLGFRGLNTEAFF. Written as DNA, the CDR3 is TGTGCCAGCAGCTTAGGTTTCCGGGGATTGAACACTGAAGCTTTCTTT.